These 5 T cell receptor beta chains share one sample of origin, sequenced in a study of blood T cell repertoires in COVID-19. This table comes from immunoSEQ multiplex PCR, and its TCRdb copy is limited to in-frame clones, with some not included. The data show roughly 250,000 clones, with approximately 83% seen just once and roughly 4% held by the top ten. Sequenced sample: PBMCs or T cells enriched from blood (not recorded which). The receptors stem from a woman aged 25 to 39 who had recovered from COVID-19.

This chain joins TRBV27 and TRBJ2-3; the match to TRBD2 covers 8 bases. CDR1 and CDR2 from the germline V gene are MNHEY and SMNVEV (reference sequence). The CDR3 sequence is 22 residues long. V dropped 5 bases and J dropped 2; count of bases not matched to a gene: 27. For the CDR3, the DNA is TGTGCCAGCAGTCCCGAGATGACGAACTGGGTGGGACGCGGGGGGTACACAGATACGCAGTATTTT. Amino acids: CASSPEMTNWVGRGGYTDTQYF.

This rearrangement joins TRBV7-2 to TRBJ2-5; the D gene is possibly TRBD2 (6 bases). Germline V gene data show CDR1 as SGHTA and CDR2 as FQGNSA. The germline V and J ends were trimmed by 3 bases and 5 bases, with 10 bases remaining between them. This CDR3 is built from 13 residues. The CDR3 spells CASSLGLRETQYF. CDR3 bases: TGTGCCAGCAGCTTGGGACTCCGGGAGACCCAGTACTTC.

V gene TRBV19 combines with J gene TRBJ2-1, with 7 nucleotides matching TRBD1. The CDR3 covers 19 residues. With V trimmed by 2 bases and J by 1 base, 14 bases remained unmatched. Germline CDR1 and CDR2: LNHDA and SQIVND (reference sequence). The CDR3 DNA follows: TGTGCCAGTAGTATATTTCCGGAGACAGGGATGTGGTCCTACAATGAGCAGTTCTTC. This codes for CASSIFPETGMWSYNEQFF.

The V call is TRBV5-1, the J call TRBJ1-1; D is unresolved. Trimming pared 1 base from V and 2 bases from J, leaving 6 bases between. The CDR3 totals 13 residues. Germline V gene lookup returns CDR1 SGHRS and CDR2 YFSETQ. The CDR3 sequence: CASSLSHNTEAFF. For the CDR3, the DNA is TGCGCCAGCAGCTTGAGCCATAACACTGAAGCTTTCTTT.

V usage is TRBV3-1 (or the pseudogene TRBV3-2) and J usage is TRBJ2-1; 8 bases match TRBD1. The germline V gene encodes CDR1 LGHDT and CDR2 YNNKEL (reference sequence). Unmatched junction bases numbered 6, after V lost 3 bases and J lost 2 bases. This CDR3 has 16 residues. CDR3 sequence: CASSHGDRQAYNEQFF. The DNA of the CDR3 is TGTGCCAGCAGCCACGGGGACAGGCAAGCCTACAATGAGCAGTTCTTC.